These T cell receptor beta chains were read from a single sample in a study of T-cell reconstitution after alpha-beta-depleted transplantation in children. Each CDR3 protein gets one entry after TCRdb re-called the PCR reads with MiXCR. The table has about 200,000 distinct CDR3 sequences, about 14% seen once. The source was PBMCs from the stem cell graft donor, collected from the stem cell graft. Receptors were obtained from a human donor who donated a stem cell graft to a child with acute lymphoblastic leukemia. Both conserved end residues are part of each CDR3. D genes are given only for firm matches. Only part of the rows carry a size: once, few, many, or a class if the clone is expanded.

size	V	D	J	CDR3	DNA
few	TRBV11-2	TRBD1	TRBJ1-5	CASSQDRGGGQPQHF	TGTGCCAGCAGCCAAGACAGGGGAGGGGGTCAGCCCCAGCATTTT
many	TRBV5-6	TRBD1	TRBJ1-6	CASSLKDRENSPLHF	TGTGCCAGCAGCTTGAAGGACAGGGAAAATTCACCCCTCCACTTT
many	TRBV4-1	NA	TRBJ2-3	CASSRYGGTTDTQYF	TGCGCCAGCAGCCGATACGGCGGGACCACAGATACGCAGTATTTT
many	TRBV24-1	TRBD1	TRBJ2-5	CATSWGQGSPQYF	TGTGCCACCAGTTGGGGACAGGGATCGCCCCAGTACTTC
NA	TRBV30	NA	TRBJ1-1	CAWSDGNTEAFF	TGTGCCTGGTCAGACGGGAACACTGAAGCTTTCTTT
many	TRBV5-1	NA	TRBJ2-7	CASSLDSVGYEQYF	TGCGCCAGCAGCCTCGATTCCGTTGGGTACGAGCAGTACTTC
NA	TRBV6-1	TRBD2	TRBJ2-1	CASSQSSGRPFF	TGTGCCAGCAGTCAATCTAGCGGGAGGCCGTTCTTC
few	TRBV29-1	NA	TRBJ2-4	CSVESGGPNIQYF	TGCAGCGTTGAATCCGGGGGCCCAAACATTCAGTACTTC
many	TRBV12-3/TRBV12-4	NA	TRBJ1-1	CASSLVPREAFF	TGTGCCAGCAGTTTAGTCCCCCGGGAAGCTTTCTTT
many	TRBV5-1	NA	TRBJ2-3	CASSLWASSEYTDTQYF	TGCGCCAGCAGCTTGTGGGCTAGCTCAGAGTACACAGATACGCAGTATTTT
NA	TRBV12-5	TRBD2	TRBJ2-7	CASGSSYSGSGEHYF	TGTGCTAGTGGTTCATCCTATAGCGGGAGTGGCGAGCACTACTTC
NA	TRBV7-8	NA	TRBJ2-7	CASSQLEEGAFFPYEQYF	TGTGCCAGCAGCCAATTGGAGGAGGGGGCGTTCTTCCCCTACGAGCAGTACTTC
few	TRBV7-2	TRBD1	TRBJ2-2	CASSPGQGRAGELFF	TGTGCCAGCAGCCCAGGACAGGGGCGGGCCGGGGAGCTGTTTTTT
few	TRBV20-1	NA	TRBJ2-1	CSASFGGVNNEQFF	TGCAGTGCTTCGTTTGGCGGGGTCAACAATGAGCAGTTCTTC
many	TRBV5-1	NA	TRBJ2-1	CASSLTTGGGYNEQFF	TGCGCCAGCAGCTTGACTACAGGGGGGGGGTACAATGAGCAGTTCTTC
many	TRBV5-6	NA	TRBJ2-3	CASSLAGAGADTQYF	TGTGCCAGCAGCTTGGCGGGTGCAGGGGCAGATACGCAGTATTTT
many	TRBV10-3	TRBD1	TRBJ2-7	CATNVPGQGRDEQYF	TGTGCCACCAACGTCCCGGGACAGGGCCGGGACGAGCAGTACTTC
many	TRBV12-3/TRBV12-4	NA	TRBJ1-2	CASTWAGNYGYTF	TGTGCCAGCACCTGGGCGGGGAACTATGGCTACACCTTC
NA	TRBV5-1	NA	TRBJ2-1	CASSPRGGGRDEQFF	TGCGCCAGCAGCCCGCGCGGAGGGGGGCGGGATGAGCAGTTCTTC
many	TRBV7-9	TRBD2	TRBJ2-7	CASSLAEGGYEQYF	TGTGCCAGCAGCTTAGCCGAGGGAGGGTACGAGCAGTACTTC
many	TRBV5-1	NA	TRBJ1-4	CASSLDGQEKLFF	TGCGCCAGCAGCTTGGACGGACAGGAAAAACTGTTTTTT
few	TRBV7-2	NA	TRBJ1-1	CASSPGPSSTEAFF	TGTGCCAGCAGCCCAGGACCCTCTAGCACTGAAGCTTTCTTT
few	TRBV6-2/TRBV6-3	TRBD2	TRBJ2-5	CASSDPGGGRQETQYF	TGTGCCAGCAGCGACCCCGGGGGCGGGAGGCAAGAGACCCAGTACTTC
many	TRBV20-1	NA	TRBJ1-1	CSARDTNTEAFF	TGCAGTGCTAGAGATACGAACACTGAAGCTTTCTTT
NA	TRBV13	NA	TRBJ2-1	CASSLLRTGTRGGNEQFF	TGTGCCAGCAGCTTACTAAGGACCGGGACACGTGGGGGAAATGAGCAGTTCTTC
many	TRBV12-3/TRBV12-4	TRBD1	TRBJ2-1	CASRLQGEQFF	TGTGCCAGCAGGCTACAGGGGGAGCAGTTCTTC
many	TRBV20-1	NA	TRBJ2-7	CSAPPEVGYEQYF	TGCAGTGCTCCTCCAGAGGTTGGCTACGAGCAGTACTTC
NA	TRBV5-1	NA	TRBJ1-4	CASSLDRASQGEKLFF	TGCGCCAGCAGCTTGGACCGGGCGAGCCAAGGGGAAAAACTGTTTTTT
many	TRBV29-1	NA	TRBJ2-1	CSVENFGDTPYNEQFF	TGCAGCGTTGAAAATTTCGGGGACACTCCCTACAATGAGCAGTTCTTC
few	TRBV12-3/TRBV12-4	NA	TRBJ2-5	CASSLFSGLLDQETQYF	TGTGCCAGCAGTTTATTTTCGGGACTTCTAGATCAAGAGACCCAGTACTTC
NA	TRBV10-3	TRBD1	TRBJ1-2	CAISETLDRGQDGYTF	TGTGCCATCAGTGAGACCCTGGACAGGGGGCAAGATGGCTACACCTTC
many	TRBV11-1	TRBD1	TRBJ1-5	CASSESYRGPQHF	TGTGCCAGCAGCGAGTCCTACAGGGGGCCCCAGCATTTT
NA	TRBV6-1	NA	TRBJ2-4	CASRGHGALENIQYF	TGTGCCAGCAGGGGCCATGGGGCATTGGAAAACATTCAGTACTTC
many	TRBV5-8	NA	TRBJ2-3	CASSRLGDTQYF	TGTGCCAGCAGCCGCCTAGGGGATACGCAGTATTTT
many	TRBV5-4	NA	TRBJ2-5	CASSLHQETQYF	TGTGCCAGCAGCTTGCACCAAGAGACCCAGTACTTC
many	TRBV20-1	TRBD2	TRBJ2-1	CSARGRLAANNEQFF	TGCAGTGCTAGAGGCCGACTAGCGGCAAACAATGAGCAGTTCTTC
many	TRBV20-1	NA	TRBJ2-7	CSARASTGPPYEQYF	TGCAGTGCTAGAGCGTCTACGGGGCCTCCCTACGAGCAGTACTTC
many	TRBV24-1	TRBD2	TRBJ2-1	CATSDLASGSGEQFF	TGTGCCACCAGTGATTTGGCTAGCGGGAGTGGTGAGCAGTTCTTC
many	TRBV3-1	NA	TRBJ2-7	CASSPSRRSYEQYF	TGTGCCAGCAGCCCCTCGAGACGCTCCTACGAGCAGTACTTC
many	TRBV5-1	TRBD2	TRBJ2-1	CASSWTSGSPNNNEQFF	TGCGCCAGCAGCTGGACTAGCGGGAGCCCGAATAACAATGAGCAGTTCTTC
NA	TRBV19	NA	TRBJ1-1	CASSLESGVDTEAFF	TGTGCCAGTAGCTTAGAGTCGGGGGTGGACACTGAAGCTTTCTTT
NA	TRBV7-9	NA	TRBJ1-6	CASSPQARGPLHF	TGTGCCAGCAGCCCACAGGCTCGTGGACCCCTCCACTTT
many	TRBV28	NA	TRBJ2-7	CASKPPDRYYEQYF	TGTGCCAGCAAACCCCCTGACAGGTACTACGAGCAGTACTTC
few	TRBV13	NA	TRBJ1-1	CASSDSPQWGNTEAFF	TGTGCCAGCAGCGATAGTCCCCAGTGGGGGAACACTGAAGCTTTCTTT
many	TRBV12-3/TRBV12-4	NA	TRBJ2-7	CASSWTASGSYEQYF	TGTGCCAGCAGTTGGACAGCGTCGGGCTCCTACGAGCAGTACTTC
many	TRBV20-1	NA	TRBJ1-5	CSARDGPDARNQPQHF	TGCAGTGCTAGAGACGGCCCTGACGCACGGAATCAGCCCCAGCATTTT
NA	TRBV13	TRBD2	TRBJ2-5	CASSWRREQETQYF	TGTGCCAGCAGCTGGCGGCGGGAGCAAGAGACCCAGTACTTC
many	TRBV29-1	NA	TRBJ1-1	CSVEDGEGWGEAFF	TGCAGCGTTGAAGATGGGGAGGGTTGGGGTGAAGCTTTCTTT
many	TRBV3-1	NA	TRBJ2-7	CASSHYYEQYF	TGTGCCAGCAGCCACTACTACGAGCAGTACTTC
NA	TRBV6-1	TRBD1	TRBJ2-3	CASSRRGQGTDTQYF	TGTGCCAGCTCCCGAAGGGGACAGGGGACAGATACGCAGTATTTT
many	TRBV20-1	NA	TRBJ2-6	CSARDRGGKTAPNVLTF	TGCAGTGCTAGAGATCGAGGGGGAAAGACAGCCCCCAACGTCCTGACTTTC
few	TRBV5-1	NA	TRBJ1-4	CASSPLQISGEKLFF	TGCGCCAGCAGCCCTCTGCAGATCTCCGGCGAAAAACTGTTTTTT
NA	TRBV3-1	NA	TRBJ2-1	CASSSQLGLSVNEQFF	TGTGCCAGCAGCTCCCAACTAGGATTGAGTGTCAATGAGCAGTTCTTC
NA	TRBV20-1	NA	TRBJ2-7	CSARDFREERAYEQYF	TGCAGTGCTAGAGATTTCCGGGAAGAGCGGGCGTACGAGCAGTACTTC
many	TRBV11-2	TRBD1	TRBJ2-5	CASSSGQGVKTQYF	TGTGCCAGCAGCTCCGGACAGGGGGTAAAGACCCAGTACTTC
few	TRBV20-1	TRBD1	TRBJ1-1	CSATLTRTGLVWGGTEAFF	TGCAGTGCTACCCTTACTAGGACAGGGTTAGTGTGGGGTGGCACTGAAGCTTTCTTT
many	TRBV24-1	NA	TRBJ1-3	CATSDFPKQGGSGNTIYF	TGTGCCACCAGTGATTTTCCCAAACAGGGCGGCTCTGGAAACACCATATATTTT
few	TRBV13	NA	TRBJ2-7	CASSEDRLYEQYF	TGTGCCAGCAGCGAGGACAGACTATACGAGCAGTACTTC
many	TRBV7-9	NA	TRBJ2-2	CASSLNIDELFF	TGTGCCAGCAGCTTAAACATAGACGAGCTGTTTTTT